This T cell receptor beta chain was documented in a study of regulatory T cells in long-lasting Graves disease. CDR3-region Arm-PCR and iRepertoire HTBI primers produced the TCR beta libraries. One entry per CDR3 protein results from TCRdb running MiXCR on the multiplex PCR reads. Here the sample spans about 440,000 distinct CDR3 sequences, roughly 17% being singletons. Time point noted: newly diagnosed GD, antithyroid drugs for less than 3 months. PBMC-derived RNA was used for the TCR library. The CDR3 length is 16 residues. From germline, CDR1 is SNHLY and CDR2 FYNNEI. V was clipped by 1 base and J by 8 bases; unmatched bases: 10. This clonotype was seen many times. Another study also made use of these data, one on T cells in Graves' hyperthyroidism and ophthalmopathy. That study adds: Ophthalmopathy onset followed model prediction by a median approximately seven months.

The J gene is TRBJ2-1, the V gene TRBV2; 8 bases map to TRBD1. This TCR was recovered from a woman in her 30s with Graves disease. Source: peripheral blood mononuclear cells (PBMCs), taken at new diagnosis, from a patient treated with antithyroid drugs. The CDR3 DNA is TGTGCCAGCAGTGAAGGTGTGGGACAGGTGACCGATGAGCAGTTCTTC. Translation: CASSEGVGQVTDEQFF.